The 21 T cell receptor beta chains presented below share a single source sample, sequenced in a study of OX40 agonist ivuxolimab in advanced cancers. The repertoire was sequenced with immunoSEQ multiplex PCR; TCRdb's copy has only in-frame clones and lacks some. The data show tens of thousands of clones, 80% to 85% seen once. The source was CD4+ or CD8+ T cells sorted from blood, collected in a trial of the OX40 agonist ivuxolimab. The receptors stem from an adult with an advanced solid tumor such as melanoma, head and neck, liver or kidney cancer.

The chain employs TRBV7-2 and TRBJ2-5; maybe TRBD1 (5 bases). Per germline, CDR1 SGHTA and CDR2 FQGNSA. The CDR3 has 15 amino acids. The V gene lost 2 bases and the J gene lost 4 bases, with 14 bases spanning the gap. The CDR3 loop is CASSLQSGILETQYF. In DNA, the CDR3 is TGTGCCAGCAGCTTACAGTCAGGGATCCTAGAGACCCAGTACTTC. The full variable domain, completed using reference TRBV7-2 and TRBJ2-5, is GAGVSQSPSNKVTEKGKDVELRCDPISGHTALYWYRQSLGQGLEFLIYFQGNSAPDKSGLPSDRFSAERTGGSVSTLTIQRTQQEDSAVYLCASSLQSGILETQYFGPGTRLLVL.

The chain employs TRBV5-4 and TRBJ2-1; the D gene is possibly TRBD1 (6 bases). The CDR3 is 16 amino acids. Germline V lookup: CDR1 SGHNT, CDR2 YYREEE (reference sequence). The V end was cut by 0 bases, the J end by 3 bases, with 13 bases between. CDR3 region: CASSLGSRDIYNEQFF. The CDR3 region has the DNA TGTGCCAGCAGCTTGGGATCCAGGGACATCTACAATGAGCAGTTCTTC.

This chain joins TRBV7-9 and TRBJ2-5; D remains unclear. V lost 5 bases and J 4 bases, leaving 11 bases between the germline ends. Germline V gene lookup returns CDR1 SEHNR and CDR2 FQNEAQ (reference sequence). This CDR3 is built from 13 residues. This chain's CDR3 is CASSQPAGETQYF. The DNA of the CDR3 is TGTGCCAGCAGCCAACCTGCAGGAGAGACCCAGTACTTC.

The chain couples TRBV5-1 to TRBJ2-5; D is possibly TRBD1 (5 bases). Trimming removed 3 bases at V and 2 bases at J, with 8 bases between. CDR3 length equals 13 residues. Germline CDR1 and CDR2: SGHRS and YFSETQ. CDR3 sequence: CASSSQVQETQYF. The DNA of the CDR3 is TGCGCCAGCAGCTCACAGGTTCAAGAGACCCAGTACTTC.

This clone was seen only a few times. The V and J genes are TRBV18 and TRBJ1-6; D remains ambiguous. CDR3 length: 12 residues. The germline V gene encodes CDR1 KGHSH and CDR2 LQKENI. The V end was cut by 4 bases, the J end by 10 bases, with 8 bases between. CDR3 residues: CASSLGYSPLHF. CDR3 DNA sequence: TGTGCCAGCTCACTCGGCTACTCACCCCTCCACTTT.

V gene TRBV10-3 combines with J gene TRBJ2-2, with 8 bases that match TRBD2. This CDR3 spans 16 amino acids. Trimming cost V 2 bases and J 1 base; bases outside gene matches: 3. Per the germline V gene, CDR1 is ENHRY and CDR2 is SYGVKD. CDR3 bases: TGTGCCATCAGTGAGATAAGCGGGAGGAACACCGGGGAGCTGTTTTTT. Its protein is CAISEISGRNTGELFF.

This rearrangement joins TRBV28 to TRBJ2-2; 8 bases match TRBD1. From germline, CDR1 is MDHEN and CDR2 SYDVKM. The trim removed 0 bases at V and 6 bases at J, leaving 6 bases unmatched. The CDR3 runs 16 residues. CDR3 sequence (DNA): TGTGCCAGCAGTTTATGGGCGACAGGGGCGTCCGGGGAGCTGTTTTTT. This sequence encodes CASSLWATGASGELFF.

This chain links TRBV5-6 with TRBJ2-1, with D possibly TRBD1 on 5 matching bases. Germline CDR1 SGHDT, CDR2 YYEEEE. Trimming cost V 2 bases and J 0 bases, with 9 bases left between them. The CDR3 consists of 15 residues. CDR3: CASSFRERSYNEQFF. The CDR3 coding sequence is TGTGCCAGCAGCTTCAGGGAACGCTCCTACAATGAGCAGTTCTTC.

The V gene is TRBV28, the J gene TRBJ2-7; no definite D call. The CDR3 totals 15 residues. The V and J ends lost 4 bases and 0 bases respectively, with 13 bases between them. CDR1 is MDHEN and CDR2 is SYDVKM in the germline V gene. For the CDR3, the DNA is TGTGCCAGCAGTTCGGGTTTTATGGTCTCCTACGAGCAGTACTTC. Protein: CASSSGFMVSYEQYF.

Concerning this clone: The junction shows a germline mismatch at one end, possibly a read error. The V gene is TRBV7-9, the J gene TRBJ2-5, with TRBD2 matching over 8 bases. Per the germline V gene, CDR1 is SEHNR and CDR2 is FQNEAQ (reference sequence). The CDR3 extends over 18 amino acids. The CDR3 protein is CASNLNWRELTSEETQYF. In DNA, the CDR3 is TGTGCCAGCAACTTAAATTGGAGGGAGTTGACTAGCGAGGAGACCCAGTACTTC. Looking up the rest from reference TRBV7-9 and TRBJ2-5 gives the full variable domain: DTGVSQNPRHKITKRGQNVTFRCDPISEHNRLYWYRQTLGQGPEFLTYFQNEAQLEKSRLLSDRFSAERPKGSFSTLEIQRTEQGDSAMYLCASNLNWRELTSEETQYFGPGTRLLVL.

The chain's CDR3 is CASSLRQGGTQYF. The CDR3 DNA is TGTGCCAGCAGTCTGAGACAGGGGGGGACCCAGTACTTC. The chain links TRBV28 to TRBJ2-5; 9 bases are shared with TRBD1. Germline CDR1 MDHEN, CDR2 SYDVKM. The ends lost 5 bases at V and 7 bases at J; junction bases unmatched: 5. This CDR3 has 13 amino acids. Full variable domain (outside the CDR3, taken from reference TRBV28 and TRBJ2-5): DVKVTQSSRYLVKRTGEKVFLECVQDMDHENMFWYRQDPGLGLRLIYFSYDVKMKEKGDIPEGYSVSREKKERFSLILESASTNQTSMYLCASSLRQGGTQYFGPGTRLLVL.

V and J are TRBV4-1 and TRBJ1-2; D perhaps matches TRBD1 (6 bases). V dropped 2 bases and J dropped 0 bases, with 10 bases sitting between them. Looked up from germline, CDR1 is MGHRA and CDR2 is YSYEKL. The CDR3 sequence is 15 residues long. The CDR3: CASSQLRDTNYGYTF. CDR3 nucleotide sequence: TGCGCCAGCAGCCAACTGCGGGACACTAACTATGGCTACACCTTC.

The rearrangement uses TRBV11-2 and TRBJ2-3; TRBD2 aligns across 11 bases. The J segment lost 4 bases and the V segment lost 4 bases, leaving 4 bases of the junction unmatched. CDR3 length: 15 residues. Looked up from germline, CDR1 is SGHAT and CDR2 is FQNNGV. DNA for the CDR3: TGTGCCAGCAGCTCCATAGCGGGGGGGCCAGATACGCAGTATTTT. Its protein product is CASSSIAGGPDTQYF.

V usage is TRBV11-2 and J usage is TRBJ1-2; D is unresolved. Germline values: CDR1 SGHAT, CDR2 FQNNGV. Trimming stripped 1 base from V and 0 bases from J, with 6 bases between. This CDR3 comprises 14 residues. CDR3 in DNA: TGTGCCAGCAGCTTAGGGCCCGCTAACTATGGCTACACCTTC. It is translated as CASSLGPANYGYTF.

This CDR3 reads CASSLAGPEAQYF. CDR3 in DNA: TGCGCCAGCAGCTTGGCGGGGCCGGAGGCCCAGTACTTC. The chain uses TRBV5-1 and TRBJ2-5; D may match TRBD1 or TRBD2 (5 bases each). Trimming shortened V by 0 bases and J by 9 bases, and 12 bases separated the two germline ends. The length of the CDR3 is 13 residues. Germline assignment: CDR1 SGHRS and CDR2 YFSETQ. Together with reference TRBV5-1 and TRBJ2-5, the CDR3 gives the full variable domain: KAGVTQTPRYLIKTRGQQVTLSCSPISGHRSVSWYQQTPGQGLQFLFEYFSETQRNKGNFPGRFSGRQFSNSRSEMNVSTLELGDSALYLCASSLAGPEAQYFGPGTRLLVL.

The chain combines TRBV11-3 with TRBJ1-1, with a weak D call TRBD1 (5 bases). The CDR3 covers 13 residues. In germline, CDR1 is SGHNT, CDR2 YENEEA. With 7 bases removed from V and 2 bases from J, the gap between germline ends came to 11 bases. In DNA, the CDR3 is TGTGCCAGCATCCGACAGTTAAACACTGAAGCTTTCTTT. This translates into CASIRQLNTEAFF. Filled out from reference TRBV11-3 and TRBJ1-1, the complete variable domain reads EAGVVQSPRYKIIEKKQPVAFWCNPISGHNTLYWYLQNLGQGPELLIRYENEEAVDDSQLPKDRFSAERLKGVDSTLKIQPAELGDSAVYLCASIRQLNTEAFFGQGTRLTVV.

This chain connects TRBV7-9 to TRBJ2-5, with 9 nucleotides matching TRBD2. Germline V lookup: CDR1 SEHNR, CDR2 FQNEAQ (reference sequence). Losses at the gene ends were 4 bases for V and 4 bases for J; bases not matched to a gene: 10. The CDR3 sequence is 16 residues long. The CDR3 loop is CASSSREVAGVETQYF. CDR3 in DNA: TGTGCCAGCAGCTCCCGAGAGGTAGCGGGAGTAGAGACCCAGTACTTC.

Details on this clone: This CDR3 is also generated by other DNA sequences in the sample. V is TRBV11-3 and J is TRBJ2-7; D possibly corresponds to TRBD1 (6 bases). The germline V gene encodes CDR1 SGHNT and CDR2 YENEEA. The CDR3 length is 15 residues. V lost 3 bases and J 6 bases, leaving 18 bases between the germline ends. The CDR3: CASSLDSRGKSEQYF. As DNA, the CDR3 is TGTGCCAGCAGCTTGGACAGTAGGGGCAAATCCGAGCAGTACTTC.

Here the CDR3 reads CASSLILAGGTDTQYF. The CDR3 bases are TGTGCCAGCAGCTTAATACTAGCGGGGGGGACAGATACGCAGTATTTT. This sequence joins TRBV7-9 and TRBJ2-3, with 13 bases aligning to TRBD2. CDR1 and CDR2 from the germline V gene are SEHNR and FQNEAQ (reference sequence). J gave up 3 bases and V 2 bases, and 2 bases lay outside the gene matches. CDR3 size: 16 residues.

The chain carries TRBV7-2 and TRBJ1-5; D remains ambiguous. CDR3 length: 13 amino acids. V shed 5 bases and J shed 5 bases, with 10 bases lying between them. CDR1 is SGHTA, CDR2 FQGNSA, per germline. This chain's CDR3 is CASSPLMDQPQHF. As DNA, the CDR3 is TGTGCCAGCAGCCCCCTAATGGATCAGCCCCAGCATTTT.

The V call is TRBV27, the J call TRBJ2-7; 9 bases align to TRBD1. J gave up 5 bases and V 5 bases, and 7 bases lay outside the gene matches. The germline V gene has CDR1 MNHEY and CDR2 SMNVEV (reference sequence). The CDR3 spans 14 residues. The CDR3 nucleotides are TGTGCCAGCAGTGCGGGACAGGGAAAGAACGAGCAGTACTTC. This sequence encodes CASSAGQGKNEQYF.